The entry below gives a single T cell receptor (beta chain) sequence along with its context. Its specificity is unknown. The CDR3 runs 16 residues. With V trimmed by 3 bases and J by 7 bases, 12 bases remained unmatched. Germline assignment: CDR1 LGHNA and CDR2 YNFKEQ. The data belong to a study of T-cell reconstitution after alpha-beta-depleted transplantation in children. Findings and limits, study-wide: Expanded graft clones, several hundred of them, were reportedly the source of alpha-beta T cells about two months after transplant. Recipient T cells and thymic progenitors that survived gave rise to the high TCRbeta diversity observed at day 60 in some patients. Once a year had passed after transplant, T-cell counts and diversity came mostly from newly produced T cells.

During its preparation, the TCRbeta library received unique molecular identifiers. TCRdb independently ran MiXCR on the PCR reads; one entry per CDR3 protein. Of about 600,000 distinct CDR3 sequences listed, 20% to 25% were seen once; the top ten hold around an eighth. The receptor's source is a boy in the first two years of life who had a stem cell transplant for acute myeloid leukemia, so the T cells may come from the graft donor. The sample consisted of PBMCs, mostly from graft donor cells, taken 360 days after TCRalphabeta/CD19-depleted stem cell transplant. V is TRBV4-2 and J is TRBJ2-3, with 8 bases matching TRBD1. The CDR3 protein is CASSHEADRAANTQYF. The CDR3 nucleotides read TGTGCCAGCAGCCATGAAGCGGACAGGGCTGCGAATACGCAGTATTTT.